This T cell receptor (beta chain) was observed in a study of blood T cell repertoires in COVID-19. Participant ages covered roughly 18 to 89 years across about two dozen US areas. Cohort assignment relied on participant-reported clinical history. Cohort 3 donors were reported recovered after two negative PCRs, clearance, or symptom resolution. The CDR3 is 16 residues long. CDR1 is MDHEN, CDR2 SYDVKM, per germline. The trim removed 3 bases at V and 5 bases at J, leaving 8 bases unmatched. In the original analysis: The assay estimated nucleated cells by amplifying reference gene primers. Clones were sequenced by immunoSEQ multiplex PCR, and TCRdb holds only the in-frame ones, with some missing. The DNA was the basis for D and trimming; V, J and clone size are from that table. Of around 250,000 clones in the sample, around 86% were seen once.

The sequenced material came from PBMCs or T cells enriched from blood (not recorded which). V usage is TRBV28 and J usage is TRBJ2-3; TRBD2 aligns across 10 bases. The origin of this receptor is a woman between 45 and 65 years old who had recovered from COVID-19. The CDR3 is CASSFLAGDGGDTQYF. CDR3 coding DNA: TGTGCCAGCAGTTTCCTAGCGGGAGACGGAGGAGATACGCAGTATTTT.